Described below is a single T cell receptor beta chain sequence and its context. No antigen is known for it. These data belong to a study of regulatory T cells in long-lasting Graves disease. Germline CDR1 reads SGHDN; CDR2 reads FVKESK. Trimming shortened V by 0 bases and J by 2 bases, and 16 bases separated the two germline ends. The CDR3 is 17 amino acids. Library construction for TCR beta used iRepertoire HTBI primers and Arm-PCR of CDR3 regions. One entry per CDR3 protein results from TCRdb running MiXCR on the multiplex PCR reads. The table lists hundreds of thousands of distinct CDR3 sequences, over 15% of them singletons. Stated time point: newly diagnosed GD, antithyroid drugs for less than 3 months. Preparation of the TCR library used RNA extracted from PBMCs. Study-level points and caveats: TRBV28, TRBJ1-2 and TRBJ2-5 emerged as the favored segments in persistent disease. Rather than thyroid tissue, only peripheral blood underwent study.

These data are also associated with another study on T cells in Graves' hyperthyroidism and ophthalmopathy. That report notes: Exclusion followed for patients with uncontrolled infection, other autoimmune disease, pregnancy or lactation.

The rearrangement joins TRBV14 to TRBJ2-5, with D possibly being TRBD1 (6 bases). The source was peripheral blood mononuclear cells (PBMCs), collected at new diagnosis, from a patient treated with antithyroid drugs. This receptor was taken from a woman aged 25 to 39 with Graves disease. The CDR3: CASSQDPFWTVQETQYF. CDR3 DNA sequence: TGTGCCAGCAGCCAAGACCCGTTCTGGACAGTTCAAGAGACCCAGTACTTC.